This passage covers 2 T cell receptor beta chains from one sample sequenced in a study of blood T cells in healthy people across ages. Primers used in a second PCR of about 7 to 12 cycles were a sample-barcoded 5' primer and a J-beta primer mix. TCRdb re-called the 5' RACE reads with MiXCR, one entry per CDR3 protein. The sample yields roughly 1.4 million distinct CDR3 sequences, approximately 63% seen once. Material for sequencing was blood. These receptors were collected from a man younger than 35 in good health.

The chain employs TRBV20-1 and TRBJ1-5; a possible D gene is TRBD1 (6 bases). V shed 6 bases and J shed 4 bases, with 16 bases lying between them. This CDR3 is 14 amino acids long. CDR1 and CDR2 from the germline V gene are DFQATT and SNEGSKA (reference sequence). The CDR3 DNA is TGCAGTGCCAAGGCGGGGCAGGGGAATCAGCCCCAGCATTTT. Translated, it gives CSAKAGQGNQPQHF.

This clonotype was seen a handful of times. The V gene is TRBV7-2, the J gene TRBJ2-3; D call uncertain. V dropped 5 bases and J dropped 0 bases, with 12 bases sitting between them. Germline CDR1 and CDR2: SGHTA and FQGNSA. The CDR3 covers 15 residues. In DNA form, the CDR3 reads TGTGCCAGCAGCGACGCAACGCAGAGCACAGATACGCAGTATTTT. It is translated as CASSDATQSTDTQYF.